Only a few counts were recorded for the clone carrying this T cell receptor beta chain. The data were obtained in a study of regulatory T cells in long-lasting Graves disease. Time point reported: newly diagnosed GD, antithyroid drugs for less than 3 months. From PBMCs, RNA was extracted and then used to make the TCR library. According to the study, TCR beta libraries were built with iRepertoire HTBI primers and CDR3-region Arm-PCR. MiXCR, applied by TCRdb to the multiplex PCR reads, yields one record per CDR3 protein. The table records fewer than 550,000 distinct CDR3 sequences, about 16% of them present only once. With 3 bases removed from V and 7 bases from J, the gap between germline ends came to 13 bases. This CDR3 spans 14 amino acids. The germline gives CDR1 DFQATT, CDR2 SNEGSKA (reference sequence). These data were likewise used in another study, on T cells in Graves' hyperthyroidism and ophthalmopathy.

The rearrangement links TRBV20-1 to TRBJ1-6; a possible D gene is TRBD1 (5 bases). The sequence derives from a woman under 30 with Graves disease. Sample: peripheral blood mononuclear cells (PBMCs), taken at new diagnosis, from a patient treated with antithyroid drugs. The CDR3 loop is CSASLGGQNSPLHF. CDR3 nucleotides: TGCAGTGCTAGTTTGGGTGGACAAAATTCACCCCTCCACTTT.